This paragraph reports one T cell receptor beta chain. The sample is drawn from a study of blood T cell repertoires in COVID-19. The wider study: The origin of the acute and convalescent COVID-19 samples was the United States, Italy and Spain. Nucleic acid was either cDNA or gDNA, and it came from T cells, B-cell-depleted T cells, or PBMCs.

The CDR3 spans 15 residues. The V gene's germline CDR1 is SGHVS and CDR2 FQNEAQ. V lost 4 bases, J lost 3 bases, and 8 bases stayed unmatched. Under the authors' procedure: For nucleated cells, counts were estimated from reference gene primer amplification. Clones were sequenced by immunoSEQ multiplex PCR, and TCRdb holds only the in-frame ones, with some missing. Clonal size and the V and J genes are those of that table, whereas D and trimming came from the DNA. The sample lists 210,000 or so clones, approximately 87% seen once, with 2% to 2.5% in the top ten. Source material: peripheral blood. The V call is TRBV7-8, the J call TRBJ1-1, with TRBD1 matching over 7 bases. The receptor's source is a woman between 50 and 59 years old with acute or convalescent COVID-19. The CDR3 sequence: CASSSTRQGDTEAFF. Here the CDR3 DNA reads TGTGCCAGCAGCTCTACACGACAGGGCGACACTGAAGCTTTCTTT.